This T cell receptor beta chain was found in a study of control samples from healthy donors and cancer patients. Sequenced by immunoSEQ multiplex PCR; TCRdb stores in-frame clones only, minus some. Among about 84,000 clones listed, 91% were seen once. This clone came up once. With 8 bases removed from V and 1 base from J, the gap between germline ends came to 12 bases. CDR1 and CDR2 (germline): SNHLY, FYNNEI. The CDR3 spans 14 residues. This receptor was obtained from a man aged 50 or older in good health. This sequence joins TRBV2 and TRBJ1-5, with a possible D match to TRBD1 (6 bases). The sequenced sample was blood. The chain's CDR3 is CASSKDSSNQPQHF. Here the CDR3 DNA reads TGTGCCAGCTCGAAGGACAGCAGCAATCAGCCCCAGCATTTT.